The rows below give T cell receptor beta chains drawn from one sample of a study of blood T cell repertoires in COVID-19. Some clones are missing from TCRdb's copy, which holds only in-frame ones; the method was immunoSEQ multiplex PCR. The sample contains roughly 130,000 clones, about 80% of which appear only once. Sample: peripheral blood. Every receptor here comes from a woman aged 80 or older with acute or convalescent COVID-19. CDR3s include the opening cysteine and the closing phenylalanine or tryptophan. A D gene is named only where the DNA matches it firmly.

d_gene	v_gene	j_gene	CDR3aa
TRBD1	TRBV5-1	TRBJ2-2	CASSVTGVDTGELFF
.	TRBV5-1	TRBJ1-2	CASSPSGGQSEGYTF
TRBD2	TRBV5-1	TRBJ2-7	CASSNRGGGYEQYF
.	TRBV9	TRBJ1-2	CASNRDNNYGYTF
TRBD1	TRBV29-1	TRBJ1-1	CSGDRTNTEAFF
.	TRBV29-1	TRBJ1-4	CSVRQGRVEKLFF
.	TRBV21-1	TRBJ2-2	CASTFRWQGNTGELFF
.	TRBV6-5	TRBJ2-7	CASSWDGGRVYEQYF
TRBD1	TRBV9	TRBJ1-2	CASSVEDRGDYGYTF
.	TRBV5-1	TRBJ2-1	CASSVRDNEQFF
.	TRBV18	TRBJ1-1	CASSPLLNTEAFF
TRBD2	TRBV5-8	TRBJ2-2	CASRSRSTSVNTGELFF
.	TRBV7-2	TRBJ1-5	CASSTAQGGNQPQHF